The rows below give T cell receptor beta chains drawn from one sample of a study of T-cell reconstitution after alpha-beta-depleted transplantation in children. In TCRdb, the PCR reads were re-called with MiXCR into one record per CDR3 protein. Of some 640,000 distinct CDR3 sequences listed, 16% are singletons. Sequenced here: PBMCs from the stem cell graft donor, sampled from the stem cell graft. All receptors come from a human donor who donated a stem cell graft to a child with acute myeloid leukemia. CDR3s include the opening cysteine and the closing phenylalanine or tryptophan. Fields, in order: CDR3 DNA, CDR3 protein, J gene, V gene, clone size, D gene. D genes are given only for firm matches. Not every row has a clone size; where given, it reads once, few, many or a size class.

cdr3_nt: TGTGCCAGCAGCTACGACAGGGTTTCCTATGGCTACACCTTC
cdr3_aa: CASSYDRVSYGYTF
j_call: TRBJ1-2
v_call: TRBV12-3/TRBV12-4
clone_size: few
d_call: TRBD1

cdr3_nt: TGTGCCAGCAGCTCTCCCAGGATTTTTAAGGATGGCTACACCTTC
cdr3_aa: CASSSPRIFKDGYTF
j_call: TRBJ1-2
v_call: TRBV7-2
clone_size: many
d_call: .

cdr3_nt: TGCGCCAGCAGCCAAGATACTAGCGGAACCTACGAGCAGTACTTC
cdr3_aa: CASSQDTSGTYEQYF
j_call: TRBJ2-7
v_call: TRBV4-3
clone_size: many
d_call: TRBD2

cdr3_nt: TGTGCCAGCAGCTTGCGGGGATTTGAAGCTTTCTTT
cdr3_aa: CASSLRGFEAFF
j_call: TRBJ1-1
v_call: TRBV13
clone_size: .
d_call: .

cdr3_nt: TGTGCCAGCAGTTCGGACAGACCGAACACTGAAGCTTTCTTT
cdr3_aa: CASSSDRPNTEAFF
j_call: TRBJ1-1
v_call: TRBV6-5
clone_size: many
d_call: .

cdr3_nt: TGCGCCAGCAGCCAAGGGACAGGGGCCATAGGGACCCAGTACTTC
cdr3_aa: CASSQGTGAIGTQYF
j_call: TRBJ2-5
v_call: TRBV4-3
clone_size: .
d_call: TRBD1

cdr3_nt: TGTGCCAGCAGACCTTTGACAGGGGAGGATTCTAACTATGGCTACACCTTC
cdr3_aa: CASRPLTGEDSNYGYTF
j_call: TRBJ1-2
v_call: TRBV6-2/TRBV6-3
clone_size: .
d_call: TRBD1

cdr3_nt: TGTGCCAGCAGCCCACGATCCGGGCACGAGCAGTACTTC
cdr3_aa: CASSPRSGHEQYF
j_call: TRBJ2-7
v_call: TRBV12-3/TRBV12-4
clone_size: .
d_call: .

cdr3_nt: TGCAGTGCTAGGGACGCCAGGGGGCAAGGCAATCAGCCCCAGCATTTT
cdr3_aa: CSARDARGQGNQPQHF
j_call: TRBJ1-5
v_call: TRBV20-1
clone_size: many
d_call: TRBD1

cdr3_nt: TGTGCCAGCAGTACAGAGGGGGAACGGCAGCCCCAGCATTTT
cdr3_aa: CASSTEGERQPQHF
j_call: TRBJ1-5
v_call: TRBV28
clone_size: few
d_call: .

cdr3_nt: TGCAGCGGGATTCGGGACAGGGAGGTGGAGACCCAGTACTTC
cdr3_aa: CSGIRDREVETQYF
j_call: TRBJ2-5
v_call: TRBV29-1
clone_size: many
d_call: TRBD1

cdr3_nt: TGCGCCAGCAGCCAAGGGGTCTTGTACGAGCAGTACTTC
cdr3_aa: CASSQGVLYEQYF
j_call: TRBJ2-7
v_call: TRBV4-3
clone_size: .
d_call: .

cdr3_nt: TGTGCCAGCAGTCGACAGGCCGGGGATGGCTACACCTTC
cdr3_aa: CASSRQAGDGYTF
j_call: TRBJ1-2
v_call: TRBV12-3/TRBV12-4
clone_size: many
d_call: .

cdr3_nt: TGTGCCAGCAGTTTATCCGGGAACATTCAGTACTTC
cdr3_aa: CASSLSGNIQYF
j_call: TRBJ2-4
v_call: TRBV27
clone_size: .
d_call: .

cdr3_nt: TGTGCCAGCATAGGACAGGCCGATTATAGCAATCAGCCCCAGCATTTT
cdr3_aa: CASIGQADYSNQPQHF
j_call: TRBJ1-5
v_call: TRBV21-1
clone_size: .
d_call: .

cdr3_nt: TGCAGTGCTACACGGGCGGGGGGCACTGAAGCTTTCTTT
cdr3_aa: CSATRAGGTEAFF
j_call: TRBJ1-1
v_call: TRBV20-1
clone_size: many
d_call: .

cdr3_nt: TGCAGTGCCCGAAGACCCCAAGATACGCAGTATTTT
cdr3_aa: CSARRPQDTQYF
j_call: TRBJ2-3
v_call: TRBV20-1
clone_size: many
d_call: .

cdr3_nt: TGTGCCAGCAGCGACAGGGTTGAGCAGTTCTTC
cdr3_aa: CASSDRVEQFF
j_call: TRBJ2-1
v_call: TRBV7-2
clone_size: few
d_call: TRBD1

cdr3_nt: TGTGCCAGCAGCTTAACGAGCGGGGGGGCGTGGGAGACCCAGTACTTC
cdr3_aa: CASSLTSGGAWETQYF
j_call: TRBJ2-5
v_call: TRBV7-2
clone_size: many
d_call: TRBD2

cdr3_nt: TGCAGTGCTAGAGAGGGGGGACAGGGAAAACTACCCCAGCATTTT
cdr3_aa: CSAREGGQGKLPQHF
j_call: TRBJ1-5
v_call: TRBV20-1
clone_size: .
d_call: TRBD1

cdr3_nt: TGCAGTGCTGGCCCGTCTCAGGGATTTAGCAATCAGCCCCAGCATTTT
cdr3_aa: CSAGPSQGFSNQPQHF
j_call: TRBJ1-5
v_call: TRBV20-1
clone_size: few
d_call: .

cdr3_nt: TGTGCCAGCACCCTCCAAGGGGGGTCCAGCACTGAAGCTTTCTTT
cdr3_aa: CASTLQGGSSTEAFF
j_call: TRBJ1-1
v_call: TRBV12-3/TRBV12-4
clone_size: few
d_call: .

cdr3_nt: TGTGCCAGCAGCTTAGGGCGGACAGATTCCTATGGCTACACCTTC
cdr3_aa: CASSLGRTDSYGYTF
j_call: TRBJ1-2
v_call: TRBV7-2
clone_size: few
d_call: .

cdr3_nt: TGCAGTGCCCTCTCTGTTCGTGACCTCCGAAAGGATTCACCCCTCCACTTT
cdr3_aa: CSALSVRDLRKDSPLHF
j_call: TRBJ1-6
v_call: TRBV20-1
clone_size: .
d_call: .

cdr3_nt: TGCAGTGCTGGCTTTGGGACCGGGGAGCTGTTTTTT
cdr3_aa: CSAGFGTGELFF
j_call: TRBJ2-2
v_call: TRBV20-1
clone_size: many
d_call: .

cdr3_nt: TGCGCCAGCAGCCAAATTGGGGGGGCGGATCAGCCCCAGCATTTT
cdr3_aa: CASSQIGGADQPQHF
j_call: TRBJ1-5
v_call: TRBV4-1
clone_size: .
d_call: .

cdr3_nt: TGTGCCAGCAGTTTGAACCGGCCGAACACTGAAGCTTTCTTT
cdr3_aa: CASSLNRPNTEAFF
j_call: TRBJ1-1
v_call: TRBV28
clone_size: .
d_call: .

cdr3_nt: TGCAGTGCTAGATCCGGGACCCCCAAGGGGGAGACCCAGTACTTC
cdr3_aa: CSARSGTPKGETQYF
j_call: TRBJ2-5
v_call: TRBV20-1
clone_size: .
d_call: .

cdr3_nt: TGCGCCAGCAGTCTCAAACCCGGGATAATGAATTCACCCCTCCACTTT
cdr3_aa: CASSLKPGIMNSPLHF
j_call: TRBJ1-6
v_call: TRBV4-1
clone_size: .
d_call: .

cdr3_nt: TGCAGTGCTAGAGCCAACCCAACGGGGGGGAAAGAGACCCAGTACTTC
cdr3_aa: CSARANPTGGKETQYF
j_call: TRBJ2-5
v_call: TRBV20-1
clone_size: many
d_call: TRBD2

cdr3_nt: TGTGCCAGCAGCCAAGACTTTCAGGCCACTGAAGCTTTCTTT
cdr3_aa: CASSQDFQATEAFF
j_call: TRBJ1-1
v_call: TRBV4-2
clone_size: many
d_call: .

cdr3_nt: TGCAGTGCTTGGGACAGGGCCTACAATGAGCAGTTCTTC
cdr3_aa: CSAWDRAYNEQFF
j_call: TRBJ2-1
v_call: TRBV20-1
clone_size: many
d_call: TRBD1

cdr3_nt: TGTGCCAGCAGCCCGAAGTCCGGGAACACTGAAGCTTTCTTT
cdr3_aa: CASSPKSGNTEAFF
j_call: TRBJ1-1
v_call: TRBV7-3
clone_size: once
d_call: .

cdr3_nt: TGCGCCAGCAGCCCCGACAGGGTGGACGAGGCTTTCTTT
cdr3_aa: CASSPDRVDEAFF
j_call: TRBJ1-1
v_call: TRBV5-1
clone_size: .
d_call: TRBD1

cdr3_nt: TGCAGTGCTTCGACCGGGGCGGGGCAGTATTTT
cdr3_aa: CSASTGAGQYF
j_call: TRBJ2-3
v_call: TRBV20-1
clone_size: few
d_call: .

cdr3_nt: TGTGCCAGCATGAGGGATAACACCGGGGAGCTGTTTTTT
cdr3_aa: CASMRDNTGELFF
j_call: TRBJ2-2
v_call: TRBV13
clone_size: .
d_call: .

cdr3_nt: TGCGCCAGCAGCCGATCAGCCGGGGGTGCCCGCCTTGAAGCTTTCTTT
cdr3_aa: CASSRSAGGARLEAFF
j_call: TRBJ1-1
v_call: TRBV4-3
clone_size: few
d_call: .

cdr3_nt: TGTGCCAGCAGCGTGGAAGGACAGCCCGAAAAACTGTTTTTT
cdr3_aa: CASSVEGQPEKLFF
j_call: TRBJ1-4
v_call: TRBV9
clone_size: .
d_call: .

cdr3_nt: TGTGCCAGCAGCTTTTATAGACAGAGCGGCACTGAAGCTTTCTTT
cdr3_aa: CASSFYRQSGTEAFF
j_call: TRBJ1-1
v_call: TRBV5-6
clone_size: many
d_call: .

cdr3_nt: TGCAGTGCTAGAAAGAGCCAGCGGGGGGACAATGAGCAGTTCTTC
cdr3_aa: CSARKSQRGDNEQFF
j_call: TRBJ2-1
v_call: TRBV20-1
clone_size: many
d_call: TRBD2

cdr3_nt: TGCAGTGCTAGAGCCGAGATTGGTACGGATACGCAGTATTTT
cdr3_aa: CSARAEIGTDTQYF
j_call: TRBJ2-3
v_call: TRBV20-1
clone_size: many
d_call: .

cdr3_nt: TGTGCCAGCAGTTACTTCCCTAGCATCGATGAGCAGTTCTTC
cdr3_aa: CASSYFPSIDEQFF
j_call: TRBJ2-1
v_call: TRBV6-2/TRBV6-3
clone_size: few
d_call: .

cdr3_nt: TGTGCCAGCAGCCCCAAGGGGGGGGCCACTAACACAGATACGCAGTATTTT
cdr3_aa: CASSPKGGATNTDTQYF
j_call: TRBJ2-3
v_call: TRBV7-8
clone_size: few
d_call: .

cdr3_nt: TGCGCCAGCAGCTTTTCGACCCACGGGACCGCGAACTACGAGCAGTACTTC
cdr3_aa: CASSFSTHGTANYEQYF
j_call: TRBJ2-7
v_call: TRBV5-1
clone_size: few
d_call: .

cdr3_nt: TGCGCCAGCAGCCTGACCGCGGGGGGGCTATTTGAGCAGTTCTTC
cdr3_aa: CASSLTAGGLFEQFF
j_call: TRBJ2-1
v_call: TRBV5-1
clone_size: few
d_call: TRBD2

cdr3_nt: TGTGCCAGCAGTTACGCAGACGTCCAAGAGACCCAGTACTTC
cdr3_aa: CASSYADVQETQYF
j_call: TRBJ2-5
v_call: TRBV6-5
clone_size: many
d_call: .

cdr3_nt: TGTGCCACCGCCCGACGCCAGCGGGAAAAACTGTTTTTT
cdr3_aa: CATARRQREKLFF
j_call: TRBJ1-4
v_call: TRBV12-3/TRBV12-4
clone_size: many
d_call: .

cdr3_nt: TGTGCCAGCAGTAGAGGGGGGTATGGCTACACCTTC
cdr3_aa: CASSRGGYGYTF
j_call: TRBJ1-2
v_call: TRBV12-3/TRBV12-4
clone_size: few
d_call: .

cdr3_nt: TGCAGCGTTGATGCGGGGTTTGGATATGGCTACACCTTC
cdr3_aa: CSVDAGFGYGYTF
j_call: TRBJ1-2
v_call: TRBV29-1
clone_size: many
d_call: .

cdr3_nt: TGTGCCAGCAGCAGGGACACTCAAGCTTTCTTT
cdr3_aa: CASSRDTQAFF
j_call: TRBJ1-1
v_call: TRBV7-9
clone_size: .
d_call: .

cdr3_nt: TGTGCCACCCGAGGTCTAAAGAACACTGAAGCTTTCTTT
cdr3_aa: CATRGLKNTEAFF
j_call: TRBJ1-1
v_call: TRBV15
clone_size: many
d_call: .

cdr3_nt: TGCAGTGCTAGAAAAACAGGGGTTGGCTATGGCTACACCTTC
cdr3_aa: CSARKTGVGYGYTF
j_call: TRBJ1-2
v_call: TRBV20-1
clone_size: few
d_call: TRBD1

cdr3_nt: TGTGCCAGCAGCCTCGCCCCGGGAGCGGGATCTGAAGCTTTCTTT
cdr3_aa: CASSLAPGAGSEAFF
j_call: TRBJ1-1
v_call: TRBV13
clone_size: .
d_call: .

cdr3_nt: TGCAGCGTTGGAAATTCGGGGAATTCACCCCTCCACTTT
cdr3_aa: CSVGNSGNSPLHF
j_call: TRBJ1-6
v_call: TRBV29-1
clone_size: many
d_call: .

cdr3_nt: TGTGCCTGGAGTGTGACTAGCGGGGGGATCTACAATGAGCAGTTCTTC
cdr3_aa: CAWSVTSGGIYNEQFF
j_call: TRBJ2-1
v_call: TRBV30
clone_size: many
d_call: TRBD2

cdr3_nt: TGTGCCGCCTCCGGGACAGGACTAACGGGAGATACGCAGTATTTT
cdr3_aa: CAASGTGLTGDTQYF
j_call: TRBJ2-3
v_call: TRBV25-1
clone_size: few
d_call: TRBD1

cdr3_nt: TGTGCCAGCAGTTCCGCGGACAGGGGAAGGGGCGAGCAGTACTTC
cdr3_aa: CASSSADRGRGEQYF
j_call: TRBJ2-7
v_call: TRBV12-3/TRBV12-4
clone_size: few
d_call: TRBD1

cdr3_nt: TGCAGTGCAAGGACGGGGAGAGGCACAGATACGCAGTATTTT
cdr3_aa: CSARTGRGTDTQYF
j_call: TRBJ2-3
v_call: TRBV20-1
clone_size: many
d_call: .

cdr3_nt: TGTGCCAGCAGCGTTACAGGGAACTCCTACAATGAGCAGTTCTTC
cdr3_aa: CASSVTGNSYNEQFF
j_call: TRBJ2-1
v_call: TRBV9
clone_size: few
d_call: .